This passage covers 31 T cell receptor beta chains from one sample sequenced in a study of T cell responses to AZD1222 COVID-19 vaccine. Produced via immunoSEQ multiplex PCR; TCRdb's table is partial and in-frame only. This sample has around 190,000 clones, with roughly 94% found just once. Specimen: peripheral blood, collected 28 days after the second AZD1222 dose. The receptors were sampled from an adult who received the AZD1222 COVID-19 vaccine.

V gene TRBV4-1 combines with J gene TRBJ2-6; 8 bases agree with TRBD1. After removal of 0 bases from V and 2 bases from J, the junction contained 3 bases not matched to a gene. CDR1 is MGHRA and CDR2 is YSYEKL in the germline V gene. There are 17 residues in the CDR3. CDR3 DNA sequence: TGCGCCAGCAGCCAAGAGGACAGGGTGGCTGGGGCCAACGTCCTGACTTTC. This sequence encodes CASSQEDRVAGANVLTF.

The gene calls are TRBV5-6 and TRBJ1-6; TRBD1 matches 9 bases. The CDR3 is made up of 14 amino acids. V was clipped by 1 base and J by 11 bases; unmatched bases: 4. CDR1 and CDR2 from the germline V gene are SGHDT and YYEEEE. In DNA form, the CDR3 reads TGTGCCAGCAGCTTGAGGGACAGGGTACCACCCCTCCACTTT. Its protein product is CASSLRDRVPPLHF.

The J gene is TRBJ2-3, the V gene TRBV3-1 (or the pseudogene TRBV3-2); 10 positions match TRBD2. Germline V gene sequence: CDR1 LGHDT, CDR2 YNNKEL (reference sequence). The V and J ends lost 3 bases and 5 bases, in that order; junction bases with no gene match: 2. The CDR3 contains 14 residues. This CDR3 is CASSHLAGGDTQYF. CDR3 DNA sequence: TGTGCCAGCAGCCATTTAGCGGGAGGAGATACGCAGTATTTT.

The genes are TRBV27 and TRBJ2-1; 10 nucleotides align to TRBD1. The CDR3 is made up of 18 amino acids. The germline gives CDR1 MNHEY, CDR2 SMNVEV (reference sequence). Trimming took 2 bases from V and 1 from J; bases not matched to a gene: 8. CDR3 protein: CASSLGAGQGGSYNEQFF. In DNA, the CDR3 is TGTGCCAGCAGTTTAGGGGCAGGACAGGGGGGTTCCTACAATGAGCAGTTCTTC.

This chain links TRBV5-5 with TRBJ1-1; the D gene is possibly TRBD1 (6 bases). CDR1 and CDR2 (germline): SGHKS, YYEKEE (reference sequence). The CDR3 loop spans 16 amino acids. V was trimmed by 1 base and J by 1 base, leaving 14 bases between them. CDR3 protein: CASSLPSWGANTEAFF. DNA for the CDR3: TGTGCCAGCAGCTTGCCCTCGTGGGGGGCGAACACTGAAGCTTTCTTT.

The chain couples TRBV5-1 to TRBJ2-5; 14 bases match TRBD2. V lost 3 bases and J lost 6; bases outside the gene matches: 4. In germline, CDR1 is SGHRS, CDR2 YFSETQ. CDR3 length: 15 amino acids. The CDR3 spells CASSSTSGRGQTQYF. DNA of the CDR3: TGCGCCAGCAGCTCGACTAGCGGGAGGGGGCAGACCCAGTACTTC. Full variable domain (remainder filled in from reference TRBV5-1 and TRBJ2-5): KAGVTQTPRYLIKTRGQQVTLSCSPISGHRSVSWYQQTPGQGLQFLFEYFSETQRNKGNFPGRFSGRQFSNSRSEMNVSTLELGDSALYLCASSSTSGRGQTQYFGPGTRLLVL.

The CDR3, as DNA: TGTGCCAGCAGTTCCCCGACTAGCGGGAGGCTAAGGTACTCCGAGCAGTACTTC. Translated, it gives CASSSPTSGRLRYSEQYF. The rearrangement joins TRBV28 to TRBJ2-7, with 13 bases fitting TRBD2. Per the germline V gene, CDR1 is MDHEN and CDR2 is SYDVKM. This CDR3 is 18 amino acids long. The V and J ends lost 4 bases and 6 bases, in that order; junction bases with no gene match: 15. Together with reference TRBV28 and TRBJ2-7, the CDR3 gives the full variable domain: DVKVTQSSRYLVKRTGEKVFLECVQDMDHENMFWYRQDPGLGLRLIYFSYDVKMKEKGDIPEGYSVSREKKERFSLILESASTNQTSMYLCASSSPTSGRLRYSEQYFGPGTRLTVT.

The genes are TRBV19 and TRBJ1-1; D is uncertain. Trimming removed 8 bases from V and 2 bases from J, with 9 bases in between. CDR1 is LNHDA and CDR2 is SQIVND in the germline V gene (reference sequence). There are 12 residues in the CDR3. The CDR3 region is CASVDVNTEAFF. Here the CDR3 DNA reads TGTGCCAGTGTAGACGTAAACACTGAAGCTTTCTTT.

This chain joins TRBV12-3 or TRBV12-4 and TRBJ1-4; D is unresolved. The CDR3 sequence is 11 residues long. Trimming took off 8 bases at V and 4 bases at J, with 5 bases between the two ends. CDR3 sequence reads: CASGSNEKLFF. CDR3 bases: TGTGCCAGCGGGAGTAATGAAAAACTGTTTTTT.

V is TRBV5-5 and J is TRBJ1-2; D possibly corresponds to TRBD1 (5 bases). From germline, CDR1 is SGHKS and CDR2 YYEKEE (reference sequence). This CDR3 has 14 amino acids. The germline V and J ends were trimmed by 1 base and 1 base, with 8 bases remaining between them. This CDR3 is CASSLLGGNYGYTF. The CDR3 coding sequence is TGTGCCAGCAGCTTGCTTGGGGGTAACTATGGCTACACCTTC.

CDR3 bases: TGTGCCAGCAGTACCAGAAATGAAAAACTGTTTTTT. Its protein product is CASSTRNEKLFF. The chain combines TRBV6-5 with TRBJ1-4, with D uncertain. The CDR3 spans 12 residues. Germline assignment: CDR1 MNHEY and CDR2 SVGAGI. Trimming took off 5 bases at V and 5 bases at J, with 6 bases between the two ends.

V gene TRBV29-1 combines with J gene TRBJ2-1; 7 bases match TRBD1. The ends lost 4 bases at V and 6 bases at J; junction bases unmatched: 12. This CDR3 is 15 amino acids long. The germline CDR1 and CDR2 sequences are SQVTM and ANQGSEA. The CDR3 bases are TGCAGCGTTGGAGAAGTGACAGGGAAGGGCAATGAGCAGTTCTTC. Encoded protein: CSVGEVTGKGNEQFF.

The chain has TRBV9 and TRBJ2-1, with D tentatively TRBD2 (6 bases). The CDR3 has 13 amino acids. The germline V and J ends were trimmed by 3 bases and 4 bases, with 8 bases remaining between them. CDR1 and CDR2 (germline): SGDLS, YYNGEE. DNA of the CDR3: TGTGCCAGCAGCGCCGGGGGATACAATGAGCAGTTCTTC. Amino acids: CASSAGGYNEQFF. The entire variable domain, with the rest obtained from reference TRBV9 and TRBJ2-1, is as follows: DSGVTQTPKHLITATGQRVTLRCSPRSGDLSVYWYQQSLDQGLQFLIQYYNGEERAKGNILERFSAQQFPDLHSELNLSSLELGDSALYFCASSAGGYNEQFFGPGTRLTVL.

V is TRBV6-5 and J is TRBJ1-2, with 10 positions matching TRBD1. V was pared by 0 bases and J by 1 base, with 2 bases of the junction left unmatched. CDR1 and CDR2 (germline): MNHEY, SVGAGI. The CDR3 runs to 16 residues. The CDR3 here is CASSYSRDRGNYGYTF. In DNA form, the CDR3 reads TGTGCCAGCAGTTACTCGCGGGACAGGGGTAACTATGGCTACACCTTC.

The chain combines TRBV4-3 with TRBJ1-6, with D perhaps TRBD1 (6 bases). Germline V gives CDR1 LGHNA, CDR2 YSLEER. This CDR3 is built from 16 residues. Trimming left V 1 base short and J 12 bases short, with 19 bases between. CDR3 in amino acids: CASSQGRGHQTVPLHF. The CDR3 bases are TGCGCCAGCAGCCAAGGGAGGGGACACCAGACAGTACCCCTCCACTTT.

This sequence joins TRBV7-8 and TRBJ2-2; the D is unclear. V dropped 1 base and J dropped 0 bases, with 6 bases sitting between them. This CDR3 comprises 15 residues. The germline V gene has CDR1 SGHVS and CDR2 FQNEAQ. The CDR3 nucleotides are TGTGCCAGCAGCTTAGTGTCGGCGAACACCGGGGAGCTGTTTTTT. This sequence encodes CASSLVSANTGELFF.

The chain uses TRBV27 and TRBJ1-5; no clear D. The CDR3 is 18 amino acids. Germline loops: CDR1 MNHEY, CDR2 SMNVEV (reference sequence). V gave up 1 base and J gave up 0 bases, with 16 bases separating them. The CDR3 region has the DNA TGTGCCAGCAGTTTATATTCTGAGGGTTCGGATAGCAATCAGCCCCAGCATTTT. This translates into CASSLYSEGSDSNQPQHF.

V gene TRBV2 combines with J gene TRBJ2-2, with 9 bases aligning to TRBD2. V lost 4 bases and J lost 6; bases outside the gene matches: 9. The CDR3 extends over 16 amino acids. Germline V CDR1 and CDR2: SNHLY, FYNNEI. The CDR3 DNA follows: TGTGCCAGCAGTGCCCTGCGGGGGGGCAGCTCCGGGGAGCTGTTTTTT. Its translation is CASSALRGGSSGELFF.

This clone occurred a few times. The gene calls are TRBV6-5 and TRBJ1-5; D is possibly TRBD1 (5 bases). CDR1 is MNHEY and CDR2 is SVGAGI in the germline V gene. This CDR3 region has 13 residues. V was pared by 6 bases and J by 5 bases, with 11 bases between. The chain's CDR3 is CASSGQQDQPQHF. The DNA of the CDR3 is TGTGCCAGCAGCGGACAACAGGATCAGCCCCAGCATTTT.

This clone was detected only once. The chain is built from TRBV4-3 and TRBJ1-4; D is uncertain. Germline CDR1 and CDR2: LGHNA and YSLEER. This CDR3 is built from 16 residues. Trimming shortened V by 0 bases and J by 8 bases, and 16 bases separated the two germline ends. The CDR3 DNA is TGCGCCAGCAGCCAAGATCTCCCCAAAGGGCGAGAAAAACTGTTTTTT. This sequence encodes CASSQDLPKGREKLFF.

The gene calls are TRBV24-1 and TRBJ1-2, with 9 bases fitting TRBD1. The length of the CDR3 is 15 residues. V was pared by 4 bases and J by 5 bases, with 7 bases of the junction left unmatched. Germline-derived CDR1 and CDR2 are KGHDR and SFDVKD. The CDR3 region is CATSDSGTGRYGYTF. CDR3 nucleotides: TGTGCCACCAGTGACTCCGGGACAGGGCGGTATGGCTACACCTTC.

V and J are TRBV12-3 or TRBV12-4 and TRBJ2-7; no definite D call. CDR3 size: 12 residues. V dropped 5 bases and J dropped 7 bases, with 12 bases sitting between them. The CDR3 DNA reads as TGTGCCAGCAGTGCCGGGTTCCGGGAGCAGTACTTC. This gives the protein CASSAGFREQYF.

In its sample, this clone was seen once. The chain carries TRBV29-1 and TRBJ1-1, with a weak D call TRBD1 (5 bases). This CDR3 region has 13 residues. The V gene's germline CDR1 is SQVTM and CDR2 ANQGSEA. Trimming cost V 4 bases and J 4 bases, with 13 bases left between them. The CDR3 DNA reads TGCAGCGTTGGCGGGACCGGGGGCACTGAAGCTTTCTTT. Its translation: CSVGGTGGTEAFF.

This chain links TRBV7-2 with TRBJ1-3; 7 bases align to TRBD1. The length of the CDR3 is 16 residues. V lost 4 bases to trimming and J lost 0 bases; unmatched junction nucleotides: 6. Germline assignment: CDR1 SGHTA and CDR2 FQGNSA. The CDR3 loop is CASSSQGLNSGNTIYF. The CDR3 region has the DNA TGTGCCAGCAGCTCACAGGGGTTAAACTCTGGAAACACCATATATTTT. The full variable domain, with the rest looked up from reference TRBV7-2 and TRBJ1-3, is GAGVSQSPSNKVTEKGKDVELRCDPISGHTALYWYRQSLGQGLEFLIYFQGNSAPDKSGLPSDRFSAERTGGSVSTLTIQRTQQEDSAVYLCASSSQGLNSGNTIYFGEGSWLTVV.

The chain links TRBV7-2 to TRBJ1-6; D is undetermined. The CDR3 is made up of 14 amino acids. V was clipped by 6 bases and J by 7 bases, with 13 bases between them. The V gene's germline CDR1 is SGHTA and CDR2 FQGNSA. CDR3 nucleotides: TGTGCCAGCAGACCCCGTCGCGTCAATTCACCCCTCCACTTT. Protein sequence: CASRPRRVNSPLHF.

The gene calls are TRBV28 and TRBJ2-7, with 7 bases lining up with TRBD2. This CDR3 is built from 16 residues. The ends lost 3 bases at V and 5 bases at J; junction bases unmatched: 13. Germline CDR1 MDHEN, CDR2 SYDVKM. CDR3 bases: TGTGCCAGCAGTTTTGAGGAACTAGCGTTCATCCACGAGCAGTACTTC. It encodes CASSFEELAFIHEQYF.

The table lists this clone with a count of one. The rearrangement links TRBV12-3 or TRBV12-4 to TRBJ1-1; D remains unclear. Trimming stripped 5 bases from V and 7 bases from J, with 5 bases between. This CDR3 contains 10 residues. In nucleotides, the CDR3 is TGTGCCAGCAGTGGGCATGAAGCTTTCTTT. Protein: CASSGHEAFF.

The chain carries TRBV19 and TRBJ1-4; no definite D call. The CDR3 has 13 residues. Germline-derived CDR1 and CDR2 are LNHDA and SQIVND (reference sequence). Trimming cost V 3 bases and J 7 bases, with 9 bases left between them. The CDR3 bases are TGTGCCAGTAGTATTACGGGCCTTGAAAAACTGTTTTTT. Amino acids: CASSITGLEKLFF. The whole variable domain, remainder taken from reference TRBV19 and TRBJ1-4, is DGGITQSPKYLFRKEGQNVTLSCEQNLNHDAMYWYRQDPGQGLRLIYYSQIVNDFQKGDIAEGYSVSREKKESFPLTVTSAQKNPTAFYLCASSITGLEKLFFGSGTQLSVL.

Of note for this clone: Distinct nucleotide sequences in the sample also encode this CDR3. This chain connects TRBV12-3 or TRBV12-4 to TRBJ2-5; 9 nucleotides align to TRBD2. After removal of 6 bases from V and 2 bases from J, the junction contained 1 base not matched to a gene. This CDR3 has 13 amino acids. This CDR3 is CASRRGGQETQYF. CDR3 nucleotides: TGTGCCAGCAGGCGGGGGGGGCAAGAGACCCAGTACTTC.

The gene calls are TRBV3-1 (or the pseudogene TRBV3-2) and TRBJ2-6; the D is unclear. CDR3 length: 15 residues. Trimming left V 0 bases short and J 0 bases short, with 3 bases between. Germline V lookup: CDR1 LGHDT, CDR2 YNNKEL (reference sequence). The CDR3 nucleotides read TGTGCCAGCAGCCAAGACCTCTCTGGGGCCAACGTCCTGACTTTC. It translates to CASSQDLSGANVLTF.

V is TRBV6-5 and J is TRBJ1-1; D remains unclear. V shed 5 bases and J shed 5 bases, with 6 bases lying between them. Germline-derived CDR1 and CDR2 are MNHEY and SVGAGI. CDR3 length: 11 amino acids. The CDR3 loop reads CASSRFTEAFF. The CDR3 DNA reads TGTGCCAGCAGTCGTTTTACTGAAGCTTTCTTT.